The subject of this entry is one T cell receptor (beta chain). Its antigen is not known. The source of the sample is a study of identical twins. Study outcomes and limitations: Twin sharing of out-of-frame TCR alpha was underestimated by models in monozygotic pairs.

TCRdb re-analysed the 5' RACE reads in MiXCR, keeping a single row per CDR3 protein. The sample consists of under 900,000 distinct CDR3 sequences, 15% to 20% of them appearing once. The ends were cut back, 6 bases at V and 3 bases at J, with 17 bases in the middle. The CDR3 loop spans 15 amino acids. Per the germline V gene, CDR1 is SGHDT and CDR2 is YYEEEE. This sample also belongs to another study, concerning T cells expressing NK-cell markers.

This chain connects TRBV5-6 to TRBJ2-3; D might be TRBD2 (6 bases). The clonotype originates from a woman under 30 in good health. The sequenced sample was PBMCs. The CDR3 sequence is CASNIAVLGTDTQYF. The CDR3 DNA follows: TGTGCCAGCAATATAGCGGTCTTGGGGACAGATACGCAGTATTTT.